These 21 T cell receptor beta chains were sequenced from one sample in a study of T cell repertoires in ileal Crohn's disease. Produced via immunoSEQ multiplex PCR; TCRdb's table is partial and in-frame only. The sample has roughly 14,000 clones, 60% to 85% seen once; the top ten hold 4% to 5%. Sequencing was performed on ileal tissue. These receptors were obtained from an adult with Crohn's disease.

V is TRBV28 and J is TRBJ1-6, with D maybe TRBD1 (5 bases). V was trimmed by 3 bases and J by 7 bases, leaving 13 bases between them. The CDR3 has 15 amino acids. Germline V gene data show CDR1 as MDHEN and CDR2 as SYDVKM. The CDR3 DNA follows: TGTGCCAGCAGTTTTGAAGGGGCAGAGAATTCACCCCTCCACTTT. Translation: CASSFEGAENSPLHF.

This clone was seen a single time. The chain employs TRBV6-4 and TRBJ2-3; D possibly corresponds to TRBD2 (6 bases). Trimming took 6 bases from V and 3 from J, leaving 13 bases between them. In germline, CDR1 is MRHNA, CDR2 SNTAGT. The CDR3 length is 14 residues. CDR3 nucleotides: TGTGCCAGCAGCAGAGCAAGCGGGACAGATACGCAGTATTTT. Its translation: CASSRASGTDTQYF.

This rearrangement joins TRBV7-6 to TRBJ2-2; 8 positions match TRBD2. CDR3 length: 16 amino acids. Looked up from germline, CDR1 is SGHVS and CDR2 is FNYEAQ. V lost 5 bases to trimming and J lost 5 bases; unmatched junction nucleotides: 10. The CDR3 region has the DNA TGTGCCAGCAGCCGGGAGGGGCAACGAGAGACCGGGGAGCTGTTTTTT. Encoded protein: CASSREGQRETGELFF.

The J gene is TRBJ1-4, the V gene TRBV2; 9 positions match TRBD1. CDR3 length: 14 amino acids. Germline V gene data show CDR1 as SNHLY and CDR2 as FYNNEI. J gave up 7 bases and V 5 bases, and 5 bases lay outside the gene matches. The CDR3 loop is CASSIQGAGEKLFF. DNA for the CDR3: TGTGCCAGCAGTATACAGGGGGCTGGTGAAAAACTGTTTTTT.

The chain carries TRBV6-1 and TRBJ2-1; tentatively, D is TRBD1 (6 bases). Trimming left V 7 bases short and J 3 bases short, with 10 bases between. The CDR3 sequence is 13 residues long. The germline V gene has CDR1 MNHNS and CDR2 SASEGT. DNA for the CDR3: TGTGCCAGCAAAGGGACATTCTACAATGAGCAGTTCTTC. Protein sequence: CASKGTFYNEQFF.

The CDR3 loop is CASSFGGVSSGNTIYF. CDR3 nucleotides: TGTGCCAGCAGTTTCGGAGGGGTATCTTCTGGAAACACCATATATTTT. The chain couples TRBV28 to TRBJ1-3, with D maybe TRBD1 (5 bases). V lost 3 bases and J lost 1, with 13 bases in between. This CDR3 spans 16 amino acids. CDR1 MDHEN and CDR2 SYDVKM come from the germline V gene.

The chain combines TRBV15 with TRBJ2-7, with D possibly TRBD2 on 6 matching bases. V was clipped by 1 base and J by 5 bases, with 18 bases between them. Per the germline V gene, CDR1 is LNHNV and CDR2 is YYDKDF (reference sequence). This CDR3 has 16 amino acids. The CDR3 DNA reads TGTGCCACCAGCAGAGGAAGCGGGCAGGGAAGGAACGAGCAGTACTTC. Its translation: CATSRGSGQGRNEQYF.

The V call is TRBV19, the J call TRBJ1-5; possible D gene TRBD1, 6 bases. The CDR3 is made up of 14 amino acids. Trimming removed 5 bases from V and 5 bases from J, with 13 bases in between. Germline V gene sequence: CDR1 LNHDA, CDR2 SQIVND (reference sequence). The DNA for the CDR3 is TGTGCCAGTAGTTCCGGGACAATATATCAGCCCCAGCATTTT. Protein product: CASSSGTIYQPQHF.

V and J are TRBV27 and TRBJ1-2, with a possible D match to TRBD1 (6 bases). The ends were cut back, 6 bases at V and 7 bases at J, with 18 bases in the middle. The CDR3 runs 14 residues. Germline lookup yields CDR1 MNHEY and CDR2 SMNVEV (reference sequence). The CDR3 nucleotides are TGTGCCAGCAGGCAGACAGGAGCCCAGCGTGGCTACACCTTC. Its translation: CASRQTGAQRGYTF.

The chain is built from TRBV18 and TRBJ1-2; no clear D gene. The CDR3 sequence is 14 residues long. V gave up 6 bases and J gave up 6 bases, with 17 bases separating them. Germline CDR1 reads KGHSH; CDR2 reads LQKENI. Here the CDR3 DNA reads TGTGCCAGCTCGCCATCGCAAGGGCGGGATGGCTACACCTTC. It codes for CASSPSQGRDGYTF.

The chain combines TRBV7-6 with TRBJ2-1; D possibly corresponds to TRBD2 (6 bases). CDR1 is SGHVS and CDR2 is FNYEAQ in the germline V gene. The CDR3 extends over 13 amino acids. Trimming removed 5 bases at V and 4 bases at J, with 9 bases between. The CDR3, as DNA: TGTGCCAGCAGCCCAGGAGGGTACAATGAGCAGTTCTTC. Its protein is CASSPGGYNEQFF.

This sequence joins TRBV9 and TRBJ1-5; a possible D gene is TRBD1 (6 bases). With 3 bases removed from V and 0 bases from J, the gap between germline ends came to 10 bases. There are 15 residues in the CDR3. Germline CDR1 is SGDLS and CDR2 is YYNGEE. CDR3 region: CASSAQGNSNQPQHF. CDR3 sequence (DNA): TGTGCCAGCAGCGCACAGGGTAATAGCAATCAGCCCCAGCATTTT.

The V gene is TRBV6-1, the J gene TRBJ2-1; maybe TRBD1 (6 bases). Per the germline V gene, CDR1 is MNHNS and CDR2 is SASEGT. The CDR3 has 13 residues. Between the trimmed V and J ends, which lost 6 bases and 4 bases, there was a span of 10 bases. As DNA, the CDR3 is TGTGCCAGCAGCCGGGACACATACAATGAGCAGTTCTTC. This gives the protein CASSRDTYNEQFF.

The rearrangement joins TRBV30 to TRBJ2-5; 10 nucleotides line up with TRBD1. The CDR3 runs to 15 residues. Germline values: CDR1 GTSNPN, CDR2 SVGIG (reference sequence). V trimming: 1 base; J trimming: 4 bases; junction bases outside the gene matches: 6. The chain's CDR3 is CAWSAGTGVVETQYF. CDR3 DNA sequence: TGTGCCTGGAGTGCGGGGACAGGGGTTGTAGAGACCCAGTACTTC.

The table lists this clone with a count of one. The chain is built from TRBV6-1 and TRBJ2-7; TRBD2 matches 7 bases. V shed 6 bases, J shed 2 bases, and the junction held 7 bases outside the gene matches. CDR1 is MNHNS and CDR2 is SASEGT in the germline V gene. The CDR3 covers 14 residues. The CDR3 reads CASRRGLSPYEQYF. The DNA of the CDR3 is TGTGCCAGCAGGAGGGGACTAAGCCCCTACGAGCAGTACTTC.

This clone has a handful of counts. CDR3 sequence reads: CASSLSGASADTQYF. In nucleotides, the CDR3 is TGTGCCAGCAGCTTATCCGGGGCTAGCGCAGATACGCAGTATTTT. V usage is TRBV7-6 and J usage is TRBJ2-3, with D maybe TRBD2 (6 bases). The germline gives CDR1 SGHVS, CDR2 FNYEAQ. This CDR3 spans 15 amino acids. Trimming took off 2 bases at V and 4 bases at J, with 13 bases between the two ends.

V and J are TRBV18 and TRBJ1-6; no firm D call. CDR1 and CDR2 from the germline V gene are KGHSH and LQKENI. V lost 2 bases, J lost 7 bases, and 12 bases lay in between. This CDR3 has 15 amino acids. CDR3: CASSPSAARNSPLHF. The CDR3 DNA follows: TGTGCCAGCTCACCAAGTGCTGCGAGAAATTCACCCCTCCACTTT.

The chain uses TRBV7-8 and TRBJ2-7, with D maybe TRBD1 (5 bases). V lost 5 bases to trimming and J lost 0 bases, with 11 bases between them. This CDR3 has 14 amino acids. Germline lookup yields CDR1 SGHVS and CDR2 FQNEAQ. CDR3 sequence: CASSIGHSSYEQYF. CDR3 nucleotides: TGTGCCAGCAGCATCGGACACTCCTCCTACGAGCAGTACTTC.

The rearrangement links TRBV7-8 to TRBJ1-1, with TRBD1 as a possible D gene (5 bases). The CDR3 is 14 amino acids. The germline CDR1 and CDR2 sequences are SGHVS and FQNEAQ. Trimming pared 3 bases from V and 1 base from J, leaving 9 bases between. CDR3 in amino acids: CASSFRQQNTEAFF. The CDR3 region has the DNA TGTGCCAGCAGCTTCCGACAGCAGAACACTGAAGCTTTCTTT.

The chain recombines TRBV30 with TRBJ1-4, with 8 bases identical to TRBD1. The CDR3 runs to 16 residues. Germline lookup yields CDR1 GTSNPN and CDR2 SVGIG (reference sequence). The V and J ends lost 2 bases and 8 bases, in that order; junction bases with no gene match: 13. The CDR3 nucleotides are TGTGCCTGGAGTCCCGGGACAGGCTCGAGGGTGGAAAAACTGTTTTTT. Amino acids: CAWSPGTGSRVEKLFF.

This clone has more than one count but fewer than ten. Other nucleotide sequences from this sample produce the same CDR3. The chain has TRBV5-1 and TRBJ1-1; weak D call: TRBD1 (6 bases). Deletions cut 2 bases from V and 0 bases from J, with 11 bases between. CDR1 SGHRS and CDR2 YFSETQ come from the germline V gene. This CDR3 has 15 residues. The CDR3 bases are TGCGCCAGCAGCTTTGGGGGGGCTATGAACACTGAAGCTTTCTTT. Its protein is CASSFGGAMNTEAFF.